These T cell receptor beta chains were read from a single sample in a study of T cells in Graves' hyperthyroidism and ophthalmopathy. TCRdb used MiXCR to reprocess the multiplex PCR reads, holding one entry per CDR3 protein. The sample records 560,000 or so distinct CDR3 sequences, just under 20% being singletons. Sequencing used blood. The source of these receptors is a man between 35 and 55 years old with Graves' ophthalmopathy. Both conserved end residues are part of each CDR3. D genes are given only for firm matches. Some rows mark clone size as missing; the rest say once, few, many or name a class of expanded clone.

D gene: -
J gene: TRBJ2-5
clone size: -
V gene: TRBV5-1
CDR3 protein: CASSFNRVGEETQYF
CDR3 DNA: TGCGCCAGCAGCTTCAACAGGGTCGGAGAGGAGACCCAGTACTTC

D gene: -
J gene: TRBJ2-7
clone size: many
V gene: TRBV7-2
CDR3 protein: CASSLEGLAAGEQYF
CDR3 DNA: TGTGCCAGCAGCTTAGAAGGGCTAGCGGCAGGGGAACAGTACTTC

D gene: TRBD2
J gene: TRBJ2-1
clone size: many
V gene: TRBV24-1
CDR3 protein: CATSDLLGTSGNEQFF
CDR3 DNA: TGTGCCACCAGTGATTTGCTGGGGACTAGCGGCAATGAGCAGTTCTTC

D gene: -
J gene: TRBJ1-1
clone size: many
V gene: TRBV10-3
CDR3 protein: CAITGGGMNTEAFF
CDR3 DNA: TGTGCCATCACGGGGGGGGGGATGAACACTGAAGCTTTCTTT

D gene: -
J gene: TRBJ2-7
clone size: many
V gene: TRBV5-1
CDR3 protein: CASSLGVSGTYEQYF
CDR3 DNA: TGCGCCAGCAGCTTGGGAGTGAGTGGGACCTACGAGCAGTACTTC

D gene: -
J gene: TRBJ1-1
clone size: many
V gene: TRBV5-8
CDR3 protein: CASSVRGASTEAFF
CDR3 DNA: TGTGCCAGCAGCGTGAGGGGGGCCTCCACTGAAGCTTTCTTT

D gene: -
J gene: TRBJ2-5
clone size: many
V gene: TRBV28
CDR3 protein: CASSRPGPSQETQYF
CDR3 DNA: TGTGCCAGCAGTCGACCGGGACCAAGCCAAGAGACCCAGTACTTC

D gene: -
J gene: TRBJ2-2
clone size: -
V gene: TRBV25-1
CDR3 protein: CASRPKGTYTGELFF
CDR3 DNA: TGTGCCAGCAGGCCGAAGGGTACTTACACCGGGGAGCTGTTTTTT

D gene: -
J gene: TRBJ1-2
clone size: -
V gene: TRBV6-2/TRBV6-3
CDR3 protein: CASILGIGASYGYTF
CDR3 DNA: TGTGCCAGCATACTAGGAATAGGGGCATCGTATGGCTACACCTTC

D gene: -
J gene: TRBJ2-1
clone size: many
V gene: TRBV11-2
CDR3 protein: CASSLEGRAPNEQFF
CDR3 DNA: TGTGCCAGCAGCTTAGAAGGCAGGGCCCCCAATGAGCAGTTCTTC

D gene: TRBD2
J gene: TRBJ2-2
clone size: -
V gene: TRBV30
CDR3 protein: CAWGGDLFSGELFF
CDR3 DNA: TGTGCCTGGGGGGGGGATTTATTCTCCGGGGAGCTGTTTTTT

D gene: TRBD1
J gene: TRBJ1-4
clone size: -
V gene: TRBV9
CDR3 protein: CASSAPGQGREKLFF
CDR3 DNA: TGTGCCAGCAGCGCCCCGGGACAGGGTAGAGAAAAACTGTTTTTT

D gene: TRBD2
J gene: TRBJ2-7
clone size: many
V gene: TRBV5-1
CDR3 protein: CASSTGLAGSRSYEQYF
CDR3 DNA: TGCGCCAGCAGCACGGGACTAGCGGGATCTCGCTCCTACGAGCAGTACTTC

D gene: TRBD1
J gene: TRBJ2-7
clone size: -
V gene: TRBV5-1
CDR3 protein: CASSSQGQGVREQYF
CDR3 DNA: TGCGCCAGCAGCTCCCAGGGACAGGGGGTCCGCGAGCAGTACTTC

D gene: TRBD2
J gene: TRBJ2-3
clone size: many
V gene: TRBV7-8
CDR3 protein: CASSFTSGRKSTDTQYF
CDR3 DNA: TGTGCCAGCAGCTTTACTAGCGGGAGAAAAAGCACAGATACGCAGTATTTT

D gene: TRBD1
J gene: TRBJ1-5
clone size: -
V gene: TRBV7-2
CDR3 protein: CASSLGGWDRGRQPQHF
CDR3 DNA: TGTGCCAGCAGCTTAGGAGGCTGGGACAGGGGCCGTCAGCCCCAGCATTTT

D gene: -
J gene: TRBJ2-2
clone size: -
V gene: TRBV19
CDR3 protein: CASSIEAGTNTGELFF
CDR3 DNA: TGTGCCAGTAGTATAGAGGCGGGGACGAACACCGGGGAGCTGTTTTTT

D gene: -
J gene: TRBJ2-1
clone size: many
V gene: TRBV28
CDR3 protein: CASSLPGGYNEQFF
CDR3 DNA: TGTGCCAGCAGTTTACCCGGCGGGTACAATGAGCAGTTCTTC

D gene: TRBD1
J gene: TRBJ1-5
clone size: -
V gene: TRBV5-8
CDR3 protein: CASSLGDREDQPQHF
CDR3 DNA: TGTGCCAGCAGCTTGGGCGACAGGGAGGATCAGCCCCAGCATTTT

D gene: -
J gene: TRBJ1-1
clone size: few
V gene: TRBV14
CDR3 protein: CASSQGGSLNTEAFF
CDR3 DNA: TGTGCCAGCAGCCAGGGGGGAAGCTTGAACACTGAAGCTTTCTTT

D gene: -
J gene: TRBJ2-7
clone size: -
V gene: TRBV15
CDR3 protein: CATSRGAEPYEQYF
CDR3 DNA: TGTGCCACCAGCAGGGGAGCGGAGCCCTACGAGCAGTACTTC

D gene: -
J gene: TRBJ1-3
clone size: many
V gene: TRBV11-2
CDR3 protein: CASSPGVRPGNTIYF
CDR3 DNA: TGTGCCAGCAGCCCAGGAGTAAGGCCCGGAAACACCATATATTTT

D gene: -
J gene: TRBJ1-4
clone size: many
V gene: TRBV5-1
CDR3 protein: CASSLAALNNEKLFF
CDR3 DNA: TGCGCCAGCAGCTTGGCCGCCCTTAATAATGAAAAACTGTTTTTT

D gene: -
J gene: TRBJ2-1
clone size: -
V gene: TRBV14
CDR3 protein: CASSQHPWRGGDNEQFF
CDR3 DNA: TGTGCCAGCAGCCAACATCCGTGGAGGGGAGGAGACAATGAGCAGTTCTTC

D gene: TRBD1
J gene: TRBJ1-5
clone size: few
V gene: TRBV6-2/TRBV6-3
CDR3 protein: CASSRDRDQPQHF
CDR3 DNA: TGTGCCAGCAGTCGGGACAGGGATCAGCCCCAGCATTTT

D gene: TRBD1
J gene: TRBJ2-5
clone size: -
V gene: TRBV6-1
CDR3 protein: CASSPNTGTGGGGWLETQYF
CDR3 DNA: TGTGCCAGCAGTCCGAATACTGGGACAGGGGGCGGGGGTTGGCTGGAGACCCAGTACTTC

D gene: -
J gene: TRBJ2-1
clone size: many
V gene: TRBV12-3/TRBV12-4
CDR3 protein: CASSLTGGGHYNEQFF
CDR3 DNA: TGTGCCAGCAGCCTTACTGGGGGGGGACACTACAATGAGCAGTTCTTC

D gene: -
J gene: TRBJ1-1
clone size: many
V gene: TRBV28
CDR3 protein: CASSFVGGDHTEAFF
CDR3 DNA: TGTGCCAGCAGTTTTGTGGGAGGGGACCACACTGAAGCTTTCTTT

D gene: TRBD2
J gene: TRBJ2-7
clone size: few
V gene: TRBV4-2
CDR3 protein: CASSPSGISSYEQYF
CDR3 DNA: TGTGCCAGCAGCCCTAGCGGGATTAGCTCCTACGAGCAGTACTTC